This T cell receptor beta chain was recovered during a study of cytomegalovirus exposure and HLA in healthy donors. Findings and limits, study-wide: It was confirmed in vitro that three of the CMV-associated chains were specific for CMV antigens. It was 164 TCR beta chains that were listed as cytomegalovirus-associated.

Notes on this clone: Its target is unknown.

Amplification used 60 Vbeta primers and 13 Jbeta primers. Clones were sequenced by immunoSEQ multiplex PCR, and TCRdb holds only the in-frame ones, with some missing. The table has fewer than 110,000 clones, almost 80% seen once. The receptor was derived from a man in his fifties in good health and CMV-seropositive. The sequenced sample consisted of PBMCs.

The CDR3 region is CASSLAGFAGNTIYF. CDR3 sequence (DNA): TGCGCCAGCAGCTTGGCAGGTTTTGCTGGAAACACCATATATTTT. The V and J genes are TRBV5-1 and TRBJ1-3; D is unclear. V gave up 0 bases and J gave up 2 bases, with 9 bases separating them. CDR1 is SGHRS, CDR2 YFSETQ, per germline. CDR3 length equals 15 residues.